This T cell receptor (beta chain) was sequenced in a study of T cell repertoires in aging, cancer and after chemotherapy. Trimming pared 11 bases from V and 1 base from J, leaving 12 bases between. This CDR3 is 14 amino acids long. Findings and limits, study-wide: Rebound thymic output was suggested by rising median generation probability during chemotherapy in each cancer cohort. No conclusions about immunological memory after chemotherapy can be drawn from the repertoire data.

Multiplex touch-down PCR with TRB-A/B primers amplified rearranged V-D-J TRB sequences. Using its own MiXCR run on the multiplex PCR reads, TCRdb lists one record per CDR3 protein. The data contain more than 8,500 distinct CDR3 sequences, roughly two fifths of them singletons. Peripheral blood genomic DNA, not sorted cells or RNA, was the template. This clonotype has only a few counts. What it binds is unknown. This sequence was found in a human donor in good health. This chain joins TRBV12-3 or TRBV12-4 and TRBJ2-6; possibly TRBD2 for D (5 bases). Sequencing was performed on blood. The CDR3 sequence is CAASEVSGANVLTF. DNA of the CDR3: TGTGCCGCCTCGGAGGTTTCTGGGGCCAACGTCCTGACTTTC.